This T cell receptor (beta chain) was recorded in a study of T cell clonality in common variable immunodeficiency. The CDR3 consists of 16 residues. Per the germline V gene, CDR1 is SGHRS and CDR2 is YFSETQ. Trimming took 2 bases from V and 7 from J; bases not matched to a gene: 7. This clone was picked up many times. Antigen unknown. The read stops 3 residues short of the end of the CDR3; the missing end is completed from the germline J gene. Study results and caveats: Reportedly, TCR beta sequences from common variable immunodeficiency showed fewer deletions and N-nucleotide insertions.

CVID and control samples used equivalent genomic DNA input. Only in-frame clones appear in the TCRdb table, and some are missing; sequencing was by immunoSEQ multiplex PCR. The sample holds approximately 42,000 clones, and no clone turns up only once. The chain carries TRBV5-1 and TRBJ1-6, with 9 positions matching TRBD1. The sequence was collected from a person between 18 and 75 years old in good health. Sequenced input: peripheral blood mononuclear cells. Here the CDR3 reads CASSLGQGQRNSPLHF. Partial CDR3 DNA: TGCGCCAGCAGCTTAGGACAGGGGCAGCGAAATTCACCC.